This T cell receptor beta chain was obtained from a study of shared clonotypes between healthy human individuals. Study in general: The plates for each donor numbered three CD4 naive, three CD4 memory, two CD8 naive and one CD8 memory.

In germline, CDR1 is SGHAT, CDR2 FQNNGV. The ends were cut back, 3 bases at V and 3 bases at J, with 24 bases in the middle. The CDR3 loop spans 19 amino acids. Profiling relied on immunoSEQ multiplex PCR, and the TCRdb table lists in-frame clones only, not all of them. The repertoire holds about 120,000 clones, with around 68% as singletons. The chain links TRBV11-2 to TRBJ2-1; D gene unclear. The sequence derives from a woman in her twenties or thirties in good health. Source material: memory CD8+ T cells sorted from blood. Subset: CD45RO+ cells pooled with CCR7-negative TemRA cells. The CDR3 bases are TGTGCCAGCAGCTTCGCCCTGTCTTTGGGGTCGCCGGGCTACAATGAGCAGTTCTTC. Translating it yields CASSFALSLGSPGYNEQFF.